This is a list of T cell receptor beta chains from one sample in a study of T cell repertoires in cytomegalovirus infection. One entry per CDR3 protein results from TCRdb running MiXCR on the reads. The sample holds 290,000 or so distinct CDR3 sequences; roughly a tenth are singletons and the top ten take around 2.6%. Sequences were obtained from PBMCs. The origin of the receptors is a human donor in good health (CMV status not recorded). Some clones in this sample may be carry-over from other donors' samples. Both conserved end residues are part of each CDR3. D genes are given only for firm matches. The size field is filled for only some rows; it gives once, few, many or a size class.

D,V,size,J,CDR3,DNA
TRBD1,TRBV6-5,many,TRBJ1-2,CASSYDGRGSYGYTF,TGTGCCAGCAGTTACGACGGCAGGGGGTCCTATGGCTACACCTTC
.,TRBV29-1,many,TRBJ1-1,CSVPGRGAYEAFF,TGCAGCGTCCCCGGTCGGGGTGCATATGAAGCTTTCTTT
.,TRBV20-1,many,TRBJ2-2,CSAREVSLGELFF,TGCAGTGCTAGAGAGGTGTCCTTGGGGGAGCTGTTTTTT
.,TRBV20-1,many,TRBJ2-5,CSARYTGSETQYF,TGCAGTGCTAGATACACAGGGTCGGAGACCCAGTACTTC
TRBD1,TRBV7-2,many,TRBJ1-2,CASSPGTGINYGYTF,TGTGCCAGCAGCCCCGGGACAGGGATCAACTATGGCTACACCTTC
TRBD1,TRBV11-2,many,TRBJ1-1,CASSLVGTGGDEAFF,TGTGCCAGCAGCTTAGTGGGGACAGGGGGCGATGAAGCTTTCTTT
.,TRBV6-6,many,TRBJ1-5,CASIQGLSGQPQHF,TGTGCCAGCATCCAGGGGCTTTCAGGGCAGCCCCAGCATTTT
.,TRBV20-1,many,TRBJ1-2,CSASRQSNYGYTF,TGCAGTGCTAGCAGACAATCTAACTATGGCTACACCTTC
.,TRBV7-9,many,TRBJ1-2,CASSLGNGRDGYTF,TGTGCCAGCAGCTTAGGAAACGGGAGGGACGGCTACACCTTC
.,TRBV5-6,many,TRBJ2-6,CASSLAGAGANVLTF,TGTGCCAGCAGCTTGGCAGGGGCCGGGGCCAACGTCCTGACTTTC
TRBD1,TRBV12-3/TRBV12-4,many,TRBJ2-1,CASSSGTGKYNEQFF,TGTGCCAGCAGTTCCGGGACAGGGAAATACAATGAGCAGTTCTTC
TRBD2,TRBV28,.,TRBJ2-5,CASSLAELVVTQYF,TGTGCCAGCAGCCTAGCGGAGCTCGTAGTGACCCAGTACTTC
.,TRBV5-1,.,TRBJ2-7,CASSSTGKSYEQYF,TGCGCCAGCAGCTCTACGGGGAAATCCTACGAGCAGTACTTC
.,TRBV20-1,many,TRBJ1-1,CSARSDSYTEAFF,TGCAGTGCTAGAAGCGACAGCTACACTGAAGCTTTCTTT
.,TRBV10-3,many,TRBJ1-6,CAISETAGEGSPLHF,TGTGCCATCAGTGAAACGGCAGGGGAAGGTTCACCCCTCCACTTT
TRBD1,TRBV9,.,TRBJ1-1,CASSESGGAKNTEAFF,TGTGCCAGCAGCGAATCAGGGGGCGCAAAGAACACTGAAGCTTTCTTT
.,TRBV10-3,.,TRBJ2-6,CAITQGGSGANVLTF,TGTGCCATAACCCAGGGAGGCTCTGGGGCCAACGTCCTGACTTTC
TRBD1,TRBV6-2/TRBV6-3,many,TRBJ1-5,CASSYTDRTNQPQHF,TGTGCCAGCAGTTACACGGACAGGACCAATCAGCCCCAGCATTTT
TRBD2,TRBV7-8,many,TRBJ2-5,CASSLSGGEQETQYF,TGTGCCAGCAGCTTAAGCGGGGGAGAGCAAGAGACCCAGTACTTC
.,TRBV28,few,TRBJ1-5,CASSLITGLNQPQHF,TGTGCCAGCAGTTTAATAACAGGTTTGAATCAGCCCCAGCATTTT
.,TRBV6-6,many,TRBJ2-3,CASSEVDSTDTQYF,TGTGCCAGCAGTGAGGTAGACAGCACAGATACGCAGTATTTT
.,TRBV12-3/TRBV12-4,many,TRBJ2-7,CASGSGTRREQYF,TGTGCCAGCGGGTCGGGGACCCGAAGGGAGCAGTACTTC
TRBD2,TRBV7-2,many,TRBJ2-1,CASSLVKRGGYNEQFF,TGTGCCAGCAGCTTAGTGAAGCGGGGGGGCTACAATGAGCAGTTCTTC
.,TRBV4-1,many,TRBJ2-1,CASSLHNYEQFF,TGCGCCAGCAGCCTCCATAATTATGAGCAGTTCTTC
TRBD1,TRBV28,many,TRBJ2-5,CASSTAGGRWETQYF,TGTGCCAGCAGTACCGCAGGGGGACGGTGGGAGACCCAGTACTTC